The present entry profiles one T cell receptor beta chain with its context. Its binding antigen is unknown. The record has no base qualities; no much larger clone is one base away. TCRbeta CDR3 regions were amplified from genomic DNA using the immunoSEQ Assay, a bias-controlled multiplex PCR. The authors' pipeline ran thus. Nucleated cell counts per sample were estimated from amplification of reference gene primers within the assay. To quantify the absolute abundance of each unique TCRbeta CDR3 rearrangement, sequence reads were collapsed and filtered. For each sample, productive Simpson clonality was calculated as the square root of Simpson's diversity index across productive rearrangements. TCRdb took over this immuneACCESS table, retaining in-frame rearrangements with V and J assigned. Such tables are incomplete; in checked studies, under half of the missing clones stem from an unresolved V gene, and the remainder is unexplained. D and trimming were read from the DNA, whereas the V and J calls and clone size are those reported in that table. In this sample the table shows about 130,000 clones, about nine tenths of which occur a single time. About an eighth of the sample rests with the top ten.

In Seattle, one collaborating source enrolled patients while the infection was active and tracked those patients longitudinally over the course of disease. The collaborating institutions used their own protocols to collect whole blood in K2EDTA tubes. For TCRbeta analysis, collaborators shipped samples in one of three forms: frozen whole blood, isolated PBMCs, or DNA extracted from either of those sample types. V and J are truncated by 2 bases and 4 bases respectively, leaving an intervening sequence of 9 bases. The CDR3 covers 14 residues, taking in both the cysteine and the phenylalanine. Here the CDR3 DNA is all that survives: 42 bases in frame from base 1. CDR1 and CDR2, per the germline V gene, are MDHEN and SYDVKM. This specimen belongs to a study of blood T cell repertoires in COVID-19 (dated by TCRdb to 2019 to 2021). General notes on the study: Samples covering the acute and convalescent phases of COVID-19 were provided by collaborators in the United States, Italy and Spain. The prospective study material was composed of cDNA or gDNA derived from T cells, B-cell-depleted T cells, or PBMCs. Deeply sampled blood TCRbeta repertoires from subjects exposed to, actively infected with, or recovered from COVID-19 were included in the dataset. A freely available public database, intended as a resource for researchers studying the immune response to SARS-CoV-2, is where the repertoires were released. The samples were drawn from the first 160 participants of the ongoing ImmuneRACE study and from over 950 subjects provided by 6 global collaborators. Sample metadata almost always included a de-identified subject ID, COVID-19 status, age in years and sex. Where available, HLA class I and class II types were taken from metadata supplied by the sample provider and were not determined by assay-based typing.

Results and caveats for the whole study, not just this receptor: Clinical and demographic metadata were provided uncurated, with the amount varying by source and participant.

The sample consisted of peripheral blood. The TCR originated in an older woman with COVID-19, enrolled during active disease. The sequence joins TRBV28 to TRBJ1-5, with the D gene not clear enough to name. This receptor has the CDR3 CASSLVQSNQPQHF. The nucleotide sequence is given as TGTGCCAGCAGTTTAGTACAGTCTAATCAGCCCCAGCATTTT.